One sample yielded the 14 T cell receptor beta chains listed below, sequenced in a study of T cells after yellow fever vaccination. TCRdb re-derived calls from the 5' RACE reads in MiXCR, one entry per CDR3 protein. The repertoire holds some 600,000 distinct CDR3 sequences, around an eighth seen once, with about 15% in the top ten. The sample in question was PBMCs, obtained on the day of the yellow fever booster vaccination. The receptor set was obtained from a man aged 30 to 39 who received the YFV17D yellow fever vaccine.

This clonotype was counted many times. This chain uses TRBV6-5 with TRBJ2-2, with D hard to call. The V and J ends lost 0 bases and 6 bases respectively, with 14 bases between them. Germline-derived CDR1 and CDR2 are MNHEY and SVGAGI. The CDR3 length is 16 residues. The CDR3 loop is CASSYSFTAHPGELFF. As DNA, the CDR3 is TGTGCCAGCAGTTACTCGTTTACAGCCCACCCCGGGGAGCTGTTTTTT.

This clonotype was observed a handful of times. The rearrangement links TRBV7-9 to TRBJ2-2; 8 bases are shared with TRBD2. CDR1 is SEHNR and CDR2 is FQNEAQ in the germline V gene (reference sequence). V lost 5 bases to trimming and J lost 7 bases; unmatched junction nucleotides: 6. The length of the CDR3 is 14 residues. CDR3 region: CASSPLAGSGELFF. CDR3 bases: TGTGCCAGCAGCCCGCTAGCGGGCAGCGGGGAGCTGTTTTTT.

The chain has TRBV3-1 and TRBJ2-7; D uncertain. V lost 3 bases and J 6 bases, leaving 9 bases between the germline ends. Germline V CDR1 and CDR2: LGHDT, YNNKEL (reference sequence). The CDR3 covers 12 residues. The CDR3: CASSQARFEQYF. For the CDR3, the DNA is TGTGCCAGCAGCCAGGCAAGATTCGAGCAGTACTTC.

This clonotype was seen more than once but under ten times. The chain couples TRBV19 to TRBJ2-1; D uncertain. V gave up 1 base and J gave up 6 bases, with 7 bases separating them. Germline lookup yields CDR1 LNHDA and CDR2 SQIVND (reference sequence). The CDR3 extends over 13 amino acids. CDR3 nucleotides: TGTGCCAGTAGTATAGGGGCCGTCAATGAGCAGTTCTTC. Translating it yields CASSIGAVNEQFF.

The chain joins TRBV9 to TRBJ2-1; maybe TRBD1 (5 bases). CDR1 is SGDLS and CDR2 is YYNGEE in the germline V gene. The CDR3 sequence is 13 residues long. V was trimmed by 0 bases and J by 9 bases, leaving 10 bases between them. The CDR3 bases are TGTGCCAGCAGCGTAGGGACAAAGTCTGAGCAGTTCTTC. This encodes CASSVGTKSEQFF.

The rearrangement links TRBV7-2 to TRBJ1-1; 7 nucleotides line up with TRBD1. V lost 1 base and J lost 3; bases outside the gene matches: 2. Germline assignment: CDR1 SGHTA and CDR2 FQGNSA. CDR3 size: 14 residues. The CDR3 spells CASSLVGGYTEAFF. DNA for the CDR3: TGTGCCAGCAGCTTAGTAGGGGGCTACACTGAAGCTTTCTTT.

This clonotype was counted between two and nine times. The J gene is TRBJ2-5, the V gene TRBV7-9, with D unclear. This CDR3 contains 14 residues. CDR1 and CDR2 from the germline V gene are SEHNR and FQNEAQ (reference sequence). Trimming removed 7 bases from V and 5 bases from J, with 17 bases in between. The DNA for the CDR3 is TGTGCCAGCACAAGGACGGCGGCCGGGGAGACCCAGTACTTC. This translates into CASTRTAAGETQYF.

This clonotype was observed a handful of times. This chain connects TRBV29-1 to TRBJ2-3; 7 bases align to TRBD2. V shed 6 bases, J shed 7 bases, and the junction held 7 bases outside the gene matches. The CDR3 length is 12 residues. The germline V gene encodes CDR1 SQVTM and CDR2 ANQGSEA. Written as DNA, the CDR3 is TGCAGCGTAGAACTAGCGCATTATACGCAGTATTTT. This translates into CSVELAHYTQYF.

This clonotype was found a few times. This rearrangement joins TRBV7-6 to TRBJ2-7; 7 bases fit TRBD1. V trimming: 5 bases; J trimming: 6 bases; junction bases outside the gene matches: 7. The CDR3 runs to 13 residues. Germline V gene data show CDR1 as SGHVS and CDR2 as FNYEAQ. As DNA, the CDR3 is TGTGCCAGCAGCAATACAGGGGTCGGCGAGCAGTACTTC. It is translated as CASSNTGVGEQYF.

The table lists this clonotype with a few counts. CDR3 bases: TGTGCCAGCACCCCGATTCATGGGCCGAAAGGGCATCAGCCCCAGCATTTT. Its translation: CASTPIHGPKGHQPQHF. The chain links TRBV6-2 or TRBV6-3 to TRBJ1-5; D remains ambiguous. Trimming left V 7 bases short and J 5 bases short, with 24 bases between. Germline CDR1 MNHEY, CDR2 SVGEGT. The CDR3 spans 17 residues.

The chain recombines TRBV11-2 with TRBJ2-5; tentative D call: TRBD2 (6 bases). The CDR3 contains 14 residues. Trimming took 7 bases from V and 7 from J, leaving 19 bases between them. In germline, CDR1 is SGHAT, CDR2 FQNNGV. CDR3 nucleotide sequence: TGTGCCAGCAACGACGCGGGGACGGGGGTGACCCAGTACTTC. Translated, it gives CASNDAGTGVTQYF. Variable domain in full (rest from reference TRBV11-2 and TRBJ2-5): EAGVAQSPRYKIIEKRQSVAFWCNPISGHATLYWYQQILGQGPKLLIQFQNNGVVDDSQLPKDRFSAERLKGVDSTLKIQPAKLEDSAVYLCASNDAGTGVTQYFGPGTRLLVL.

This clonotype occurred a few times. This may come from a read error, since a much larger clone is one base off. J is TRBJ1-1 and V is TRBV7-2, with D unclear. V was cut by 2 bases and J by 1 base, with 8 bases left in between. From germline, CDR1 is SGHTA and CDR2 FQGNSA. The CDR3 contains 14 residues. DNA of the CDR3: TGTGCCAGCAGCTTAAACAGAGAGAACACTGAAGCTTTCTTT. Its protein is CASSLNRENTEAFF.

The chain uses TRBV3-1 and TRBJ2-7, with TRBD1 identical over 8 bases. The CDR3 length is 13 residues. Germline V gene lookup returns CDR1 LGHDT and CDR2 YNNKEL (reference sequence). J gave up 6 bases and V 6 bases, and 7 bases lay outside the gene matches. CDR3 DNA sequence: TGTGCCAGCAGACCATCGACAGGGGCCGAGCAGTACTTC. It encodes CASRPSTGAEQYF.

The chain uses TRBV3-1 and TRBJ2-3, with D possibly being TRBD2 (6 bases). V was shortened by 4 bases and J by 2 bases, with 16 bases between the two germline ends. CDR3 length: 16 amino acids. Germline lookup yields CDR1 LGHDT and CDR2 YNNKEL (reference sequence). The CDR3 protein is CASSRPGLPTTDTQYF. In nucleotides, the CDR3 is TGTGCCAGCAGCCGACCGGGACTCCCTACCACAGATACGCAGTATTTT.